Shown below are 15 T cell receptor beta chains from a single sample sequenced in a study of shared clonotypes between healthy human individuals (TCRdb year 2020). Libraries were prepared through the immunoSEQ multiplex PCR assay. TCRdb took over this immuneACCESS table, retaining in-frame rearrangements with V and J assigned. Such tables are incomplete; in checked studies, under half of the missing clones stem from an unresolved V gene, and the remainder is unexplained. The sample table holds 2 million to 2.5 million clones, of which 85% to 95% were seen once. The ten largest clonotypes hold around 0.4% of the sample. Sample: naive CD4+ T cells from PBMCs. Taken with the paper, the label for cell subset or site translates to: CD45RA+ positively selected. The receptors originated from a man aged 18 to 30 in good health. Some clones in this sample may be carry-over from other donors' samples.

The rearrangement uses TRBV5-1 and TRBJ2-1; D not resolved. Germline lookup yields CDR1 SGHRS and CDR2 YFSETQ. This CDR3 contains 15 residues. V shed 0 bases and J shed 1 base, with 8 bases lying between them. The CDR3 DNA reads TGCGCCAGCAGCTTGGATATAGGGTCCTACAATGAGCAGTTCTTC. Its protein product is CASSLDIGSYNEQFF.

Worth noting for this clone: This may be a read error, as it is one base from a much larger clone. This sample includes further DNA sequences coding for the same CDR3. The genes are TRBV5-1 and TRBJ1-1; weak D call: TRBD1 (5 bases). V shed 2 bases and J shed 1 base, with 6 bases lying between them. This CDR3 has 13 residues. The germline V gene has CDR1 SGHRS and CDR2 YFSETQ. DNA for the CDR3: TGCGCCAGCAGCTTCGACAGGAACACTGAAGCTTTCTTT. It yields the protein CASSFDRNTEAFF.

This CDR3 is CASSIAHWETEAFF. The CDR3 DNA reads TGTGCCAGTAGTATAGCCCATTGGGAGACTGAAGCTTTCTTT. This chain links TRBV19 with TRBJ1-1; D unresolved. Germline CDR1 LNHDA, CDR2 SQIVND (reference sequence). Between the trimmed V and J ends, which lost 1 base and 5 bases, there was a span of 11 bases. The CDR3 is made up of 14 amino acids. The entire variable domain, with the rest obtained from reference TRBV19 and TRBJ1-1, is as follows: DGGITQSPKYLFRKEGQNVTLSCEQNLNHDAMYWYRQDPGQGLRLIYYSQIVNDFQKGDIAEGYSVSREKKESFPLTVTSAQKNPTAFYLCASSIAHWETEAFFGQGTRLTVV.

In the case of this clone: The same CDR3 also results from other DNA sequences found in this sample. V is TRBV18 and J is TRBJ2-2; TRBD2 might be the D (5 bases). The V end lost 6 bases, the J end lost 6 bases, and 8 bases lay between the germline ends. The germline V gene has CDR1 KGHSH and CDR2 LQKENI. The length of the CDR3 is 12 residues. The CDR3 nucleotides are TGTGCCAGCTCCCCGCGGGCCGGGGAGCTGTTTTTT. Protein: CASSPRAGELFF.

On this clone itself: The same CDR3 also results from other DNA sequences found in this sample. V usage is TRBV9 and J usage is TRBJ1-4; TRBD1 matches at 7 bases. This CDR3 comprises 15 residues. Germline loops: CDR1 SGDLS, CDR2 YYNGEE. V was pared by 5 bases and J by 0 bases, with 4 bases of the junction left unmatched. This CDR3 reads CASSVGTATNEKLFF. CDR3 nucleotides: TGTGCCAGCAGTGTCGGGACAGCAACTAATGAAAAACTGTTTTTT.

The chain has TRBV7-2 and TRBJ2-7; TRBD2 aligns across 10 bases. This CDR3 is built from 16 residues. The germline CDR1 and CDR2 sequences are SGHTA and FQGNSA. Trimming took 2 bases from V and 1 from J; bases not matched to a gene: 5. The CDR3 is CASSLLSTSGSYEQYF. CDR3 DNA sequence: TGTGCCAGCAGCTTACTCTCGACTAGCGGGTCCTACGAGCAGTACTTC.

The CDR3 DNA reads TGTGCCAGCAGTTTATCGCGTCACCGGGAGACCCAGTACTTC. Amino acid sequence: CASSLSRHRETQYF. The chain links TRBV27 to TRBJ2-5; no firm D call. The germline CDR1 and CDR2 sequences are MNHEY and SMNVEV (reference sequence). V was pared by 0 bases and J by 5 bases, with 10 bases between. The CDR3 is 14 residues long.

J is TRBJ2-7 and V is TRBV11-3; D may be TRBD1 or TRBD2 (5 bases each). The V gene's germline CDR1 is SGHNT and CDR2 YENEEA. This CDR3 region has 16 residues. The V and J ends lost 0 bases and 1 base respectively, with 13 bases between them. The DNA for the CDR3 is TGTGCCAGCAGCTTAGATGGGACGGCCTCGTCCTACGAGCAGTACTTC. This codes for CASSLDGTASSYEQYF.

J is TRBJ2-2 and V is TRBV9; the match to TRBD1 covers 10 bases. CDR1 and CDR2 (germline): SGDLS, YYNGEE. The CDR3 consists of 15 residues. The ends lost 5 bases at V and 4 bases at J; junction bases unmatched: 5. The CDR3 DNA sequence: TGTGCCAGCAGGCGACAGGGGGCGGCCACCGGGGAGCTGTTTTTT. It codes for CASRRQGAATGELFF.

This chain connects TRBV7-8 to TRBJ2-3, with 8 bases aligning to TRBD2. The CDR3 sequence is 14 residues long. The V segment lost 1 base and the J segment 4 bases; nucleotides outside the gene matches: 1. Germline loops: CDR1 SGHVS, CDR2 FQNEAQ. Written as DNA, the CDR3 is TGTGCCAGCAGCTTAGTACTAGCGGCAGATACGCAGTATTTT. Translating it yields CASSLVLAADTQYF.

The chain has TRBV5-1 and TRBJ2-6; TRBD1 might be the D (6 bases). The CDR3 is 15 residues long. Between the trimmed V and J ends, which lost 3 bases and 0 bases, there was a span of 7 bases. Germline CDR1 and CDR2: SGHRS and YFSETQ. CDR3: CASSSGDSGANVLTF. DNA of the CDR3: TGCGCCAGCAGCTCAGGGGACTCTGGGGCCAACGTCCTGACTTTC. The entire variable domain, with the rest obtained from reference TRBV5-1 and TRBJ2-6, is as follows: KAGVTQTPRYLIKTRGQQVTLSCSPISGHRSVSWYQQTPGQGLQFLFEYFSETQRNKGNFPGRFSGRQFSNSRSEMNVSTLELGDSALYLCASSSGDSGANVLTFGAGSRLTVL.

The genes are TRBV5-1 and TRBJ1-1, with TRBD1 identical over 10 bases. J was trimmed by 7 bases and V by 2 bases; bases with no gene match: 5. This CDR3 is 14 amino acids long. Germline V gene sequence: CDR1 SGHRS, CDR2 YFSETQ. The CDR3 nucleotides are TGCGCCAGCAGCTTAGGGGACAGGGGAGATGAAGCTTTCTTT. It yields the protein CASSLGDRGDEAFF.

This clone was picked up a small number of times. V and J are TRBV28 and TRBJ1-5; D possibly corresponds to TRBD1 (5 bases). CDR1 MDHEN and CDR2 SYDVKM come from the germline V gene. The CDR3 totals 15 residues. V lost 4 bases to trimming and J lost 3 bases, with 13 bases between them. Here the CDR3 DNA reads TGTGCCAGCAGTTCAGCTTGGGGGGTCAATCAGCCCCAGCATTTT. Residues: CASSSAWGVNQPQHF.

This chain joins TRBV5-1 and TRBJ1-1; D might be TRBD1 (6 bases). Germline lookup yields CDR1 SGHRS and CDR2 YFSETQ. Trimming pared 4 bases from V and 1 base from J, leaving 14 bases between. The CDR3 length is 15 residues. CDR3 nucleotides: TGCGCCAGCAGCCCGAGGACAGAGAGGAACACTGAAGCTTTCTTT. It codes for CASSPRTERNTEAFF.

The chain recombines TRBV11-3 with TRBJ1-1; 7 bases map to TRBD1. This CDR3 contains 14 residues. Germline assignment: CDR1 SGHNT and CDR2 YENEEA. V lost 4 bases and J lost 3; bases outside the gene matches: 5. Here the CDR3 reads CASSWGQGDTEAFF. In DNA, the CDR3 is TGTGCCAGCAGCTGGGGGCAGGGGGACACTGAAGCTTTCTTT.